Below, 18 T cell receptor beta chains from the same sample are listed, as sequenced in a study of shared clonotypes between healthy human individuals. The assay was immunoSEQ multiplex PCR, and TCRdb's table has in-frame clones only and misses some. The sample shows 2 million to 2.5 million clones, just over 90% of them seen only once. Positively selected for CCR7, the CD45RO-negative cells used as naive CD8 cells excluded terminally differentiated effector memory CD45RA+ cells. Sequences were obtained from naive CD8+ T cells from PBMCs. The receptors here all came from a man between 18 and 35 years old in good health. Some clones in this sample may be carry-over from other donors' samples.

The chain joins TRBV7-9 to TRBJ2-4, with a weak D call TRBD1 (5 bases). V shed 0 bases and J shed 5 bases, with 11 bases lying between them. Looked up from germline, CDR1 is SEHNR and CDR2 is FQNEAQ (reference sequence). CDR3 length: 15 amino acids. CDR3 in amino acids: CASSLARAGQNIQYF. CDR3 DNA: TGTGCCAGCAGCTTAGCTAGGGCAGGGCAAAACATTCAGTACTTC.

In DNA, the CDR3 is TGTGCCAGCAGCCACTCTTACGAGCAGTACTTC. As protein: CASSHSYEQYF. This chain joins TRBV6-1 and TRBJ2-7; no firm D call. V lost 6 bases to trimming and J lost 4 bases, with 7 bases between them. This CDR3 has 11 residues. Germline V lookup: CDR1 MNHNS, CDR2 SASEGT.

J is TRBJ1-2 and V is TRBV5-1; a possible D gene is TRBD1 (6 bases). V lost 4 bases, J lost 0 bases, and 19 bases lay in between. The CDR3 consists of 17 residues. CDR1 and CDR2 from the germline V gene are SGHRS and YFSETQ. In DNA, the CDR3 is TGCGCCAGCAGCCAACCGGACAGATTGGGGACTAACTATGGCTACACCTTC. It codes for CASSQPDRLGTNYGYTF. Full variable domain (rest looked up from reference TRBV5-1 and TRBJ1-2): KAGVTQTPRYLIKTRGQQVTLSCSPISGHRSVSWYQQTPGQGLQFLFEYFSETQRNKGNFPGRFSGRQFSNSRSEMNVSTLELGDSALYLCASSQPDRLGTNYGYTFGSGTRLTVV.

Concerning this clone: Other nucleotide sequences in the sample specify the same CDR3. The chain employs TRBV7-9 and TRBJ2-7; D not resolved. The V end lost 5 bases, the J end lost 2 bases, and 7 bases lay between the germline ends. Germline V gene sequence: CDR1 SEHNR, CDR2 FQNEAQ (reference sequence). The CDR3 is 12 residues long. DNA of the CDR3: TGTGCCAGCAGCGATCGGCCCTACGAGCAGTACTTC. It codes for CASSDRPYEQYF.

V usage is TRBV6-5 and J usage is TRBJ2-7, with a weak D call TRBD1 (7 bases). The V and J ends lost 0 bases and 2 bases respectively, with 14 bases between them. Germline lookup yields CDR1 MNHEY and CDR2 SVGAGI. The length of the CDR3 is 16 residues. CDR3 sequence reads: CASSYSGRRGAYEQYF. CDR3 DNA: TGTGCCAGCAGTTACTCGGGTCGCAGGGGGGCCTACGAGCAGTACTTC.

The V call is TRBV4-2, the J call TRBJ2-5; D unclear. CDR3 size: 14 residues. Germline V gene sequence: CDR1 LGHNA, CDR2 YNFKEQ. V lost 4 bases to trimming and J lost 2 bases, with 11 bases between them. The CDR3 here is CASSPRGQQETQYF. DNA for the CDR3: TGTGCCAGCAGCCCGCGAGGCCAACAAGAGACCCAGTACTTC.

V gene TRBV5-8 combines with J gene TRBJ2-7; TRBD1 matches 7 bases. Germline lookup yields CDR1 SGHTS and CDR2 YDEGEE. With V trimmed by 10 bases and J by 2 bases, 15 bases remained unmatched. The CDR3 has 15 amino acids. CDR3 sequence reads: CASRDHRDSAYEQYF. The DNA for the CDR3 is TGTGCCTCCCGGGATCACCGGGACAGTGCCTACGAGCAGTACTTC.

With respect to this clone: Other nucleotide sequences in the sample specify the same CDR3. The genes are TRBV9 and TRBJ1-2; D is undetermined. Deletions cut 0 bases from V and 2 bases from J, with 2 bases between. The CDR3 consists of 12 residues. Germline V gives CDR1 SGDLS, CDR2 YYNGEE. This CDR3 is CASSVVNYGYTF. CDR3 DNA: TGTGCCAGCAGCGTAGTGAACTATGGCTACACCTTC.

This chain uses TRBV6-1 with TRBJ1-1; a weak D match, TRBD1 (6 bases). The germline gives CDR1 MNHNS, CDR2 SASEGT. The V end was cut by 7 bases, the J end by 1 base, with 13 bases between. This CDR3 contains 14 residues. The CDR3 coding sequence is TGTGCCAGCAACTATAAGGGACAGAACACTGAAGCTTTCTTT. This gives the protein CASNYKGQNTEAFF.

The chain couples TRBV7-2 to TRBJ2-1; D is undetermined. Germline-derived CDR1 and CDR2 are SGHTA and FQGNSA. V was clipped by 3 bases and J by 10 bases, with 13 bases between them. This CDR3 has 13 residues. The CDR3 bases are TGTGCCAGCAGCTTTCCGGAAGACCGCGAGCAGTTCTTC. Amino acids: CASSFPEDREQFF.

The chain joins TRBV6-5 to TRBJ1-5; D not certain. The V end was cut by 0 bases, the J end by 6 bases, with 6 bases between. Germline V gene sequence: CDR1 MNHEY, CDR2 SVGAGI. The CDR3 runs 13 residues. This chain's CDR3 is CASSYSWGQPQHF. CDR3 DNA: TGTGCCAGCAGTTACTCTTGGGGTCAGCCCCAGCATTTT.

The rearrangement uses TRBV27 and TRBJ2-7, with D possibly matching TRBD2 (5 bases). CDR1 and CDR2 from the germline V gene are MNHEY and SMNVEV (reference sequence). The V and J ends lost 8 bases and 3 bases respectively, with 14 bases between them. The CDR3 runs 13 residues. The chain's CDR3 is CASGPGLLYEQYF. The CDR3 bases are TGTGCCAGCGGGCCCGGACTCCTCTACGAGCAGTACTTC.

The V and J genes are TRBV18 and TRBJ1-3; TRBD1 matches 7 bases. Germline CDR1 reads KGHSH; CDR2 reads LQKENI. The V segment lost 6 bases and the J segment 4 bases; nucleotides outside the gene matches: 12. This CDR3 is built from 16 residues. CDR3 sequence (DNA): TGTGCCAGCTCGCAGGACAGGACAAGAAGCGGAAACACCATATATTTT. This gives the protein CASSQDRTRSGNTIYF.

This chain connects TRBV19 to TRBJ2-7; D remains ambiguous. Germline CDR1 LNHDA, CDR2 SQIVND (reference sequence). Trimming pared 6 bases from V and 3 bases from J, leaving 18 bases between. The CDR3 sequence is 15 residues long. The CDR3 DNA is TGTGCCAGTAGGGTACGACCAGATGGGGTCTACGAGCAGTACTTC. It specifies CASRVRPDGVYEQYF.

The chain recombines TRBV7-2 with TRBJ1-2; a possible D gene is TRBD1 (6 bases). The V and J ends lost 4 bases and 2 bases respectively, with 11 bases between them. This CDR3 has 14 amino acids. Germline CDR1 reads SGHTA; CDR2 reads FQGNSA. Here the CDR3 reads CASSSRTANYGYTF. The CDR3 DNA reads TGTGCCAGCAGCTCCCGGACAGCAAACTATGGCTACACCTTC.

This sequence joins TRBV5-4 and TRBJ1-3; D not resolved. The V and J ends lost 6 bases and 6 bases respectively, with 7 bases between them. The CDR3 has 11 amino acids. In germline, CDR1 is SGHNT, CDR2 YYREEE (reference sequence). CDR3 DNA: TGTGCCAGCACCTGGGAAAACACCATATATTTT. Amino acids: CASTWENTIYF.

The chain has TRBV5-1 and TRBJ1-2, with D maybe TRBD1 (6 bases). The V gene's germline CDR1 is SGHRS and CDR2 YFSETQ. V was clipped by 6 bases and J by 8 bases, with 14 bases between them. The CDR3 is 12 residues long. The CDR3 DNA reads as TGCGCCAGCACCAAAGGGGGGAAAGGCTACACCTTC. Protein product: CASTKGGKGYTF.

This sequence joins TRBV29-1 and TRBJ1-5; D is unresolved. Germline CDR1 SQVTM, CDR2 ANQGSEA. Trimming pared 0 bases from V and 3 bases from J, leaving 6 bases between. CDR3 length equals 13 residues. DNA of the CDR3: TGCAGCGTTGAAGAAGCGTCCAATCAGCCCCAGCATTTT. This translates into CSVEEASNQPQHF.